This T cell receptor (beta chain) was obtained from a study of cytomegalovirus exposure and HLA in healthy donors. Study-wide points: It was confirmed in vitro that a few of the CMV-associated chains were specific for CMV antigens. Presence/absence analyses treated sequencing depth as roughly uniform across donors.

The study ran its PCR with 60 Vbeta and 13 Jbeta primers. The assay was immunoSEQ multiplex PCR, and TCRdb's table has in-frame clones only and misses some. The specimen's table records fewer than 85,000 clones. Unrecorded immune exposures were likely, despite nominal health at sampling. The CDR3 is 14 residues long. Per the germline V gene, CDR1 is MNHEY and CDR2 is SVGAGI. The ends were cut back, 0 bases at V and 7 bases at J, with 12 bases in the middle. To note about this clone: Antigen specificity is unknown.

This TCR was recovered from a female donor in good health and CMV-seropositive. J is TRBJ1-2 and V is TRBV6-5; unclear D gene. Sequences were obtained from PBMCs. CDR3: CASSYSGVSSGYTF. The CDR3, as DNA: TGTGCCAGCAGTTACTCAGGAGTTTCGAGTGGCTACACCTTC.